These T cell receptor beta chains were read from a single sample in a study of T cell repertoires in aging, cancer and after chemotherapy. TCRdb reprocessed the multiplex PCR reads via MiXCR and lists one record per CDR3 protein. This table holds some 700 distinct CDR3 sequences, about 27% found once. Material: blood. The receptors here all came from a human donor with a solid tumor. Each CDR3 is given with its conserved first and last residue. D genes are given only for firm matches. Where a row states a size, it is once, few, many or the class of an expanded clone; other rows omit it.

TRBJ1-2 | TRBV6-4 | large | TRBD1 | CASSEGQGIAGYTF | TGTGCCAGCAGTGAGGGACAGGGTATCGCTGGCTACACCTTC
TRBJ1-2 | TRBV28 | medium-sized | TRBD1 | CASRDRTGTNYGYTF | TGTGCCAGCAGAGATAGGACAGGGACTAACTATGGCTACACCTTC
TRBJ2-3 | TRBV4-2 | . | . | CASSQVQPLGDTQYF | TGTGCCAGCAGCCAAGTCCAACCTTTGGGAGATACGCAGTATTTT
TRBJ2-2 | TRBV6-6 | few | TRBD1 | CASRETGEVGELFF | TGTGCCAGCAGAGAGACAGGGGAGGTCGGGGAGCTGTTTTTT
TRBJ2-7 | TRBV28 | . | . | CASSFPSARGYEQYF | TGTGCCAGCAGCTTTCCGTCTGCTAGAGGGTACGAGCAGTACTTC
TRBJ2-5 | TRBV27 | few | . | CASSRGETQYF | TGTGCCAGCAGCAGGGGTGAGACCCAGTACTTC
TRBJ1-5 | TRBV19 | medium-sized | . | CASSTDSSNQPQHF | TGTGCCAGTAGTACAGACAGTAGCAATCAGCCCCAGCATTTT
TRBJ1-1 | TRBV5-1 | . | . | CASSLGGETEAFF | TGCGCCAGCAGCTTGGGGGGTGAGACTGAAGCTTTCTTT
TRBJ2-7 | TRBV6-1 | large | . | CASSGPRAAYSYEQYF | TGTGCCAGCAGTGGCCCCAGGGCTGCATACTCCTACGAGCAGTACTTC
TRBJ2-2 | TRBV20-1 | few | . | CSARENTGFSNTGELFF | TGCAGTGCTAGAGAAAACACAGGTTTCTCTAACACCGGGGAGCTGTTTTTT
TRBJ2-6 | TRBV6-1 | few | . | CASSDGYGSSGANVLTF | TGTGCCAGCAGTGATGGTTACGGAAGCTCTGGGGCCAACGTCCTGACTTTC
TRBJ2-7 | TRBV4-2 | . | . | CASSQDLRGYEQYF | TGTGCCAGCAGCCAAGATTTGCGAGGCTACGAGCAGTACTTC
TRBJ2-2 | TRBV19 | large | TRBD2 | CASTSQGLATGELFF | TGTGCCAGTACCAGTCAGGGACTAGCCACCGGGGAGCTGTTTTTT
TRBJ1-1 | TRBV29-1 | . | . | CSAETTGSTEAFF | TGCAGCGCAGAAACTACAGGGAGCACTGAAGCTTTCTTT
TRBJ2-1 | TRBV7-3 | once | . | CASSSAAYNEQFF | TGTGCCAGCAGCTCAGCCGCGTACAATGAGCAGTTCTTC
TRBJ2-1 | TRBV20-1 | . | . | CSAGPGGYNEQFF | TGCAGTGCTGGGCCCGGGGGCTACAATGAGCAGTTCTTC
TRBJ2-7 | TRBV5-6 | . | . | CASSLLVNEQYF | TGTGCCAGCAGCTTATTGGTTAACGAGCAGTACTTC
TRBJ2-3 | TRBV28 | . | . | CASQLNTDTQYF | TGTGCCAGCCAACTAAACACAGATACGCAGTATTTT
TRBJ2-2 | TRBV25-1 | few | TRBD1 | CASSGTGTGELFF | TGTGCCAGCAGTGGGACAGGGACCGGGGAGCTGTTTTTT
TRBJ1-2 | TRBV29-1 | . | . | CSVTGQYGDYGYTF | TGCAGCGTCACCGGACAGTACGGGGACTATGGCTACACCTTC
TRBJ1-3 | TRBV11-2 | medium-sized | . | CASSLYTSGAWGNTIYF | TGTGCCAGCAGCTTATACACCTCCGGGGCCTGGGGAAACACCATATATTTT
TRBJ1-3 | TRBV6-1 | large | . | CASSGTAGNTIYF | TGTGCCAGCAGTGGGACAGCTGGAAACACCATATATTTT
TRBJ1-1 | TRBV29-1 | large | . | CSADGSNTEAFF | TGCAGCGCGGACGGTAGTAACACTGAAGCTTTCTTT
TRBJ1-2 | TRBV13 | few | . | CASSLGSAGNYGYTF | TGTGCCAGCAGCTTAGGTTCGGCAGGGAATTATGGCTACACCTTC
TRBJ1-4 | TRBV19 | medium-sized | TRBD1 | CASSMSDRTGTGAFATNEKLFF | TGTGCCAGTAGTATGTCCGATAGAACCGGGACAGGGGCCTTTGCAACTAATGAAAAACTGTTTTTT
TRBJ2-1 | TRBV10-3 | few | . | CAISGGSSYNEQFF | TGTGCCATCAGTGGGGGCAGCTCCTACAATGAGCAGTTCTTC
TRBJ2-7 | TRBV19 | large | . | CASSMSFIEGVEQYF | TGTGCCAGTAGTATGTCTTTTATCGAGGGAGTCGAGCAGTACTTC
TRBJ2-7 | TRBV13 | . | . | CASSVVGAMYEQYF | TGTGCCAGCAGCGTCGTGGGGGCGATGTACGAGCAGTACTTC
TRBJ2-1 | TRBV7-3 | large | . | CASSSQPYEQFF | TGTGCCAGCAGCTCTCAGCCATATGAGCAGTTCTTC
TRBJ1-3 | TRBV29-1 | large | . | CSVETAEAGNTIYF | TGCAGCGTTGAAACGGCAGAGGCTGGAAACACCATATATTTT
TRBJ1-4 | TRBV30 | large | . | CAWSAIRADSGEKLFF | TGTGCCTGGAGTGCGATAAGGGCCGACAGTGGGGAAAAACTGTTTTTT
TRBJ1-2 | TRBV30 | large | . | CAWSVASSSYTF | TGTGCCTGGAGTGTGGCGAGCTCTAGCTACACCTTC
TRBJ2-5 | TRBV30 | . | . | CAWTHGGPGETQYF | TGTGCCTGGACCCACGGGGGGCCGGGAGAGACCCAGTACTTC
TRBJ2-5 | TRBV7-2 | . | TRBD2 | CASSFRGGPQETQYF | TGTGCCAGCAGCTTCCGGGGGGGGCCGCAAGAGACCCAGTACTTC
TRBJ2-3 | TRBV6-5 | . | TRBD1 | CASSSRDREADTQYF | TGTGCCAGCAGTTCCCGGGACAGGGAAGCAGATACGCAGTATTTT
TRBJ2-7 | TRBV13 | few | TRBD2 | CASSVGGAMYEQYF | TGTGCCAGCAGCGTCGGGGGGGCGATGTACGAGCAGTACTTC
TRBJ2-7 | TRBV27 | large | TRBD2 | CASSKRLAAIYEQYF | TGTGCCAGCAGTAAACGTCTAGCGGCTATATACGAGCAGTACTTC
TRBJ2-7 | TRBV5-6 | . | . | CASSPQGRWGYEQYF | TGTGCCAGCAGTCCACAGGGTCGTTGGGGCTACGAGCAGTACTTC
TRBJ2-1 | TRBV5-4 | few | TRBD2 | CASSSISGDEQFF | TGTGCCAGCAGCTCCATTAGCGGGGATGAGCAGTTCTTC
TRBJ1-6 | TRBV6-1 | large | . | CASGRGGNSPLHF | TGTGCCAGCGGCAGGGGAGGTAATTCACCCCTCCACTTT
TRBJ1-1 | TRBV10-3 | . | . | CAIRQGMNTEAFF | TGTGCCATCAGGCAGGGGATGAACACTGAAGCTTTCTTT
TRBJ1-4 | TRBV5-1 | few | . | CASSRGENEKLFF | TGCGCCAGCAGTCGGGGAGAAAATGAAAAACTGTTTTTT
TRBJ1-2 | TRBV30 | large | . | CAWTALVGYTF | TGTGCCTGGACCGCTTTAGTTGGCTACACCTTC
TRBJ1-4 | TRBV7-9 | large | . | CASSPWGGGSEKLFF | TGTGCCAGCAGCCCGTGGGGGGGAGGAAGCGAAAAACTGTTTTTT